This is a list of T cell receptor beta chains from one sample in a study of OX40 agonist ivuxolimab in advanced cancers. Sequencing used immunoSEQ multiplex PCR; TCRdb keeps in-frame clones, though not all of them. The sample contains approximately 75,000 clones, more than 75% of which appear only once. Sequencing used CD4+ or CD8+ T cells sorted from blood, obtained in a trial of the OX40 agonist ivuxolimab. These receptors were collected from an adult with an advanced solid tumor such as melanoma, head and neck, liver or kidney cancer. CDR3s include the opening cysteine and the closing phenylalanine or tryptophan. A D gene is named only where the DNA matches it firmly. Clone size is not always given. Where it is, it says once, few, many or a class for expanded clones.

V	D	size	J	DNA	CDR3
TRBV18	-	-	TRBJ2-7	TGTGCCAGCTCACCACGCGGCGGCAGTCGATATAACGAGAGCTCCTACGAACAGTACTTC	CASSPRGGSRYNESSYEQYF
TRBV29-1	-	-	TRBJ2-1	TGCAGCGTAAACCGGGGCCGGAATGAGCAGTTCTTC	CSVNRGRNEQFF
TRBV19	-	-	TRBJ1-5	TGTGCCAGTAAACCAAGGGGCTTTCAGCCCCAGCATTTT	CASKPRGFQPQHF
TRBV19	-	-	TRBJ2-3	TGTGCCAGTACCCCGAGTGCGGACATCTACACAGATACGCAGTATTTT	CASTPSADIYTDTQYF
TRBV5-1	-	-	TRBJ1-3	TGCGCCAGCAGCTTGGGCGGTGGATACTCTGGAAACACCATATATTTT	CASSLGGGYSGNTIYF
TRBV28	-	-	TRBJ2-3	TGTGCCAGCAGTTCAAGGGGGGCCAGCACAGATACGCAGTATTTT	CASSSRGASTDTQYF
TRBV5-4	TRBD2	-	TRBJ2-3	TGTGCCAGCACCTGGGGGGGACCTAGAGAGACAGATACGCAGTATTTT	CASTWGGPRETDTQYF
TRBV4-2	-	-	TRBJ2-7	TGTGCCAGCAGCCAAGCTGAGACTAGTTACGAGCAGTACTTC	CASSQAETSYEQYF
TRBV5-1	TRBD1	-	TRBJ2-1	TGCGCCAGCAGCTTGGCCGGGACAGCCTCCTACAATGAGCAGTTCTTC	CASSLAGTASYNEQFF
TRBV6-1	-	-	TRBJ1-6	TGTGCCAGCAGTGAACCCCCAGCAGGGACCAATTCACCCCTCCACTTT	CASSEPPAGTNSPLHF
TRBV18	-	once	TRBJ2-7	TGTGCCAGCTCACCACCCGTGCTTTCCTACGAGCAGTACTTC	CASSPPVLSYEQYF
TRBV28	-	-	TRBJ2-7	TGTGCCAGCAGTTTTGAATACGAGCAGTACTTC	CASSFEYEQYF
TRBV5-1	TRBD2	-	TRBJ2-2	TGCGCCAGCAGCTTGGGGGCGGCTAGCGGAAGGGACACCGGGGAGCTGTTTTTT	CASSLGAASGRDTGELFF
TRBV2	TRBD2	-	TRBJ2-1	TGTGCCAGCCAAGCGGCGGGAGTCGGTGAGCAGTTCTTC	CASQAAGVGEQFF
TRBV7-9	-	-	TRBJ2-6	TGTGCCAGCAGCTTAGCGGTGGGAACTGGGGCCAACGTCCTGACTTTC	CASSLAVGTGANVLTF
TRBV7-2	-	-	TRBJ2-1	TGTGCCAGCAGCTTACAGCGGACGTACAATGAGCAGTTCTTC	CASSLQRTYNEQFF
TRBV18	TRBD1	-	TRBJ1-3	TGTGCCAGCTCACCCTATCGGACAGGAAGCTCTGGGAACACCATATATTTT	CASSPYRTGSSGNTIYF
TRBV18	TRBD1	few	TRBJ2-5	TGTGCCAGCTCACTCAGCGGGACAGGGAATTTCGAGACCCAGTACTTC	CASSLSGTGNFETQYF
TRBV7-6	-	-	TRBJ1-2	TGTGCCAGCAGCCCTTCATGGGACGTTAACTATGGCTACACCTTC	CASSPSWDVNYGYTF
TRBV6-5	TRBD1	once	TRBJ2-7	TGTGCCAGCAGACAACCGGGACAGACCTACGAGCAGTACTTC	CASRQPGQTYEQYF
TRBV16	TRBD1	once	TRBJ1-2	TGTGCCAGCAGCCAATCAACCGGGACAGGGGCCGGCTACACCTTC	CASSQSTGTGAGYTF
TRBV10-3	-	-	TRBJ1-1	TGTGCCATCAGTCAGGCACTTGGAGGAATCGGGACTGAAGCTTTCTTT	CAISQALGGIGTEAFF
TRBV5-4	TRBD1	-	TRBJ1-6	TGTGCCAGCAGCCAAGGACAGGGGGCTTCACCCCTCCACTTT	CASSQGQGASPLHF
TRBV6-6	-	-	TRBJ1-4	TGTGCCAGCAATTCCTTATCGGGGACTAATGAAAAACTGTTTTTT	CASNSLSGTNEKLFF